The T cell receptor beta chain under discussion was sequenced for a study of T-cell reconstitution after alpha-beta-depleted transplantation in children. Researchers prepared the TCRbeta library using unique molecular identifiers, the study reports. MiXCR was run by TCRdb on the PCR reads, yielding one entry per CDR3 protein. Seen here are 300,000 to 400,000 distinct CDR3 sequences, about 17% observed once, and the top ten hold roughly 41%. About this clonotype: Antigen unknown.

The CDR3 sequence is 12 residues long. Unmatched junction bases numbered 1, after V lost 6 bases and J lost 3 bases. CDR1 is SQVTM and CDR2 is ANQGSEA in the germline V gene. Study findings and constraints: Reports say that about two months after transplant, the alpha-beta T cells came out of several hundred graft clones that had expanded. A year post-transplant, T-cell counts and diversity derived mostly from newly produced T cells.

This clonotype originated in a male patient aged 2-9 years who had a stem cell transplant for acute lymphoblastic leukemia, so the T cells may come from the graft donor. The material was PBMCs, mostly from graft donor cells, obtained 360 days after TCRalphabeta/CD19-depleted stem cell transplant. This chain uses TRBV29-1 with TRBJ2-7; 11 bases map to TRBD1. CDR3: CSVGTGGYEQYF. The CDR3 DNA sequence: TGCAGCGTCGGGACAGGGGGCTACGAGCAGTACTTC.